The rows below give T cell receptor beta chains drawn from one sample of a study of blood T cell repertoires in COVID-19. The assay was immunoSEQ multiplex PCR, and TCRdb's table has in-frame clones only and misses some. This sample has some 300,000 clones, with 85% to 90% found just once. Material for sequencing was peripheral blood. The receptors were sampled from a woman aged 45-60 years with COVID-19, enrolled during active disease. Both conserved end residues are part of each CDR3. The D gene is left open where the match is weak. Where a row states a size, it is once, few, many or the class of an expanded clone; other rows omit it.

- - TRBJ1-4 TRBV6-2/TRBV6-3 TGTGCCAGCAGTTACCGACAAGAAACTAATGAAAAACTGTTTTTT CASSYRQETNEKLFF
TRBD2 - TRBJ2-1 TRBV7-6 TGTGCCAGCAGCTTAGCGGCTAGCGGGAGTGGATCCTACAATGAGCAGTTCTTC CASSLAASGSGSYNEQFF
- once TRBJ2-4 TRBV29-1 TGCAGCGTTAGGACAGTCCTGGCCAAAAACATTCAGTACTTC CSVRTVLAKNIQYF
TRBD2 once TRBJ2-1 TRBV2 TGTGCCAGCAGGGTTAGCGGGAGCTCCCACAATGAGCAGTTCTTC CASRVSGSSHNEQFF
- - TRBJ1-5 TRBV24-1 TGTGCCACCAGTGAAGCAGGGAATGAGAATCAGCCCCAGCATTTT CATSEAGNENQPQHF
TRBD2 once TRBJ2-3 TRBV7-2 TGTGCCAGCAGCTCTAGCGGGAGGTGGGCAGATACGCAGTATTTT CASSSSGRWADTQYF
TRBD1 - TRBJ2-2 TRBV7-9 TGTGCCAGCAGCTCTTACAGGGGGCAGACCGGGGAGCTGTTTTTT CASSSYRGQTGELFF
- - TRBJ2-1 TRBV6-6 TGTGCCAGCAGCCTCCGGGAGTTCCCCAATGAGCAGTTCTTC CASSLREFPNEQFF
- - TRBJ2-7 TRBV6-2/TRBV6-3 TGTGCCAGCAGTTACACCACGGGCTCCTACGAGCAGTACTTC CASSYTTGSYEQYF
TRBD1 - TRBJ2-2 TRBV6-2/TRBV6-3 TGTGCCAGCAGTCAGCGTAAAAAGACAGGGGCCGGGGCCGGGGAGCTGTTTTTT CASSQRKKTGAGAGELFF
- - TRBJ1-3 TRBV25-1 TGTGCCAGCAGTGAATCCACAGGTAAGGGCACCATATATTTT CASSESTGKGTIYF
- - TRBJ1-4 TRBV19 TGTGCCAGTAGTCTCTTTGACGGCGCCCTACAGGAAAAACTGTTTTTT CASSLFDGALQEKLFF
- - TRBJ1-3 TRBV5-4 TGTGCCAGCAGCCCGACCGACAGCTTGACTGGAAACACCATATATTTT CASSPTDSLTGNTIYF
TRBD2 - TRBJ2-1 TRBV6-4 TGTGCCAGCAGTGACGGTGGTAGCGGGAGGTATTACAATGAGCAGTTCTTC CASSDGGSGRYYNEQFF
- - TRBJ2-5 TRBV30 TGTGCCTGGAATGGACTCCTTCAAGAGACCCAGTACTTC CAWNGLLQETQYF
TRBD2 - TRBJ2-2 TRBV30 TGTGCCTGGAGTGTCCCTGTTGGTAGCGGGAGGTCCGGGGAGCTGTTTTTT CAWSVPVGSGRSGELFF
TRBD1 - TRBJ1-1 TRBV6-5 TGTGCCGAAAAGGGACAGGGGGGCACTGAAGCTTTCTTT CAEKGQGGTEAFF
- - TRBJ1-1 TRBV11-3 TGTGCCAGCAGCTTAGCGAGTTACTCGAACACTGAAGCTTTCTTT CASSLASYSNTEAFF
TRBD1 - TRBJ1-1 TRBV29-1 TGCAGCGTTGAGACTATAACAGGGGGGACTGAAGCTTTCTTT CSVETITGGTEAFF
TRBD2 - TRBJ2-1 TRBV7-7 TGTGCTAGCAGCTTAGGTGCGGGAGTGTACAATGAGCAGTTCTTC CASSLGAGVYNEQFF
- - TRBJ1-2 TRBV3-1/TRBV3-2 TGTGCCAGCAGCGCCCTAAGTAACAGCAGATATGGCTACACCTTC CASSALSNSRYGYTF
TRBD1 - TRBJ2-7 TRBV6-5 TGTGCCAGCAGACGCACAGGGGCCCGACATGGGGTGCAGTACTTC CASRRTGARHGVQYF
TRBD2 - TRBJ2-7 TRBV24-1 TGTGCCACCAGTGATTCGCTCGGACTAGCGGGAGGCCGGTTGCAGTACTTC CATSDSLGLAGGRLQYF
- - TRBJ2-5 TRBV4-1 TGCGCCAGCAGCGACCGACAGATTCCGAAAGAGACCCAGTACTTC CASSDRQIPKETQYF
- - TRBJ1-2 TRBV14 TGTGCCAGCAGCCAAGATCGCGGAGTCTATGGCTACACCTTC CASSQDRGVYGYTF
- - TRBJ2-7 TRBV19 TGTGCCAGTAGTATGGGGGGGCTCGCCTACGAGCAGTACTTC CASSMGGLAYEQYF
- - TRBJ2-2 TRBV5-6 TGTGCCAGCGGGCTAGCAGGAACCGGGGAGCTGTTTTTT CASGLAGTGELFF
- - TRBJ2-7 TRBV25-1 TGTGCCAGCAGTGAGGGGGGTGCGACCTACGAGCAGTACTTC CASSEGGATYEQYF
TRBD2 - TRBJ2-1 TRBV10-2 TGCGCCAGCAGTGAGAGGGAGGGCCTCAATGAGCAGTTCTTC CASSEREGLNEQFF
- once TRBJ1-2 TRBV5-4 TGTGCCAGCAGCCAGCCCCAAAGCGGGCGCGGACGTCGTGGCTACACCTTC CASSQPQSGRGRRGYTF
TRBD2 - TRBJ2-5 TRBV7-9 TGTGCCAGCAGCTCGAGCCATAGCGGGATATCTGAGACCCAGTACTTC CASSSSHSGISETQYF
- - TRBJ2-4 TRBV11-2 TGTGCCAGCAGCTCAAGGGCCGAGGGAAACATTCAGTACTTC CASSSRAEGNIQYF
TRBD1 - TRBJ1-5 TRBV3-1/TRBV3-2 TGTGCCAGCAGCCAAGCAGGGGGTGATCAGCCCCAGCATTTT CASSQAGGDQPQHF
TRBD1 once TRBJ1-1 TRBV9 TGTGCCAGCAGCGGGCGGACAGGGTTGAACACTGAAGCTTTCTTT CASSGRTGLNTEAFF
TRBD1 once TRBJ2-6 TRBV4-2 TGTGCCAGCAGCCAAGGCGGACAGGGAGCTTCGGGGGCCAACGTCCTGACTTTC CASSQGGQGASGANVLTF
TRBD2 - TRBJ2-1 TRBV4-2 TGTGCCAGCAGCCAACCCCCTCTAGCGGGAGATTTCAGTGAGCAGTTCTTC CASSQPPLAGDFSEQFF
TRBD2 once TRBJ2-7 TRBV30 TGTGCCTGGAGTGTACTAGCGGGGGTATCCTACGAGCAGTACTTC CAWSVLAGVSYEQYF
- - TRBJ1-2 TRBV30 TGTGCCTGGAGTCATGGCATTAACTATGGCTACACCTTC CAWSHGINYGYTF
- - TRBJ2-3 TRBV3-1/TRBV3-2 TGTGCCAGCAGCCAAGCAGGGGAAAGCACAGATACGCAGTATTTT CASSQAGESTDTQYF
- - TRBJ2-7 TRBV14 TGTGCCAGCAGCCAAGAGTCAGCGTCCTACGAGCAGTACTTC CASSQESASYEQYF
TRBD1 few TRBJ1-2 TRBV5-8 TGTGCCAGCAGCACAGGACAGGGGCCGTATGGCTACACCTTC CASSTGQGPYGYTF
- - TRBJ2-7 TRBV7-5 TGTGCCAGAAGCTTCGGGGGAGGGGACGAGCAGTACTTC CARSFGGGDEQYF
- - TRBJ1-1 TRBV10-1 TGCGCCAGCAGGGACAGAAGGAACACTGAAGCTTTCTTT CASRDRRNTEAFF
- - TRBJ1-2 TRBV7-6 TGTGCCAGCAGCTCAGAAAGAGGGGGCTATGGCTACACCTTC CASSSERGGYGYTF
TRBD2 - TRBJ2-1 TRBV2 TGTGCCAGCAACCCCCTACCGGGACTAGCGGGAGGGCGTCCCTACAATGAGCAGTTCTTC CASNPLPGLAGGRPYNEQFF
- - TRBJ1-6 TRBV14 TGTGCCAGCAGCCTTCCCGGGACCTATAATTCACCCCTCCACTTT CASSLPGTYNSPLHF
- - TRBJ1-1 TRBV7-8 TGTGCCAGCAGCGCACAGGGTTGGGCTGAAGCTTTCTTT CASSAQGWAEAFF
- - TRBJ2-1 TRBV10-3 TGTGCCATCAGTGAACTAGCCTATGAGCAGTTCTTC CAISELAYEQFF
TRBD2 - TRBJ2-1 TRBV5-6 TGTGCCAGCAGCTTAACCGGGACTAGCGGCCATTTAGAGCAGTTCTTC CASSLTGTSGHLEQFF
- - TRBJ2-1 TRBV5-4 TGTGCCAGCAGCCCCCGAACTAGGGTCAAACTCAATGAGCAGTTCTTC CASSPRTRVKLNEQFF
- - TRBJ2-5 TRBV7-9 TGTGCCAGCAGCTTGGGACTCCCGGGGGAGACCCAGTACTTC CASSLGLPGETQYF
- - TRBJ2-1 TRBV11-3 TGTGCCAGCACCCTAGGCGGGGCCACCTACAATGAGCAGTTCTTC CASTLGGATYNEQFF